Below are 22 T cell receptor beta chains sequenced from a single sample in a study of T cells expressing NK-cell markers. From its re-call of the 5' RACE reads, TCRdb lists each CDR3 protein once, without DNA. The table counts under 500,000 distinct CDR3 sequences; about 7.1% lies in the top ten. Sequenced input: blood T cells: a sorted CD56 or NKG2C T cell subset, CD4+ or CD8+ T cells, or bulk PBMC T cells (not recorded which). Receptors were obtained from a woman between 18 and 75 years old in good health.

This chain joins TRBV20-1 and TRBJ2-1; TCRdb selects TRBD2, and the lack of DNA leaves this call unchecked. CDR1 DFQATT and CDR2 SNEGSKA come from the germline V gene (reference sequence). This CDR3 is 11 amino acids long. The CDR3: CSARAGSEQFF.

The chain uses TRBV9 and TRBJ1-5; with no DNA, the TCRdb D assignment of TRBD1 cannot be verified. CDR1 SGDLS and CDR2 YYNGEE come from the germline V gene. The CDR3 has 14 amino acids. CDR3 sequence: CASSVEPTVSPQHF.

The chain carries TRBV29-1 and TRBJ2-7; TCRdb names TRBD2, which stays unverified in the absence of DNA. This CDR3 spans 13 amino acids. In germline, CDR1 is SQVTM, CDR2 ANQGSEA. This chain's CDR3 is CSVAGLLSYEQYF.

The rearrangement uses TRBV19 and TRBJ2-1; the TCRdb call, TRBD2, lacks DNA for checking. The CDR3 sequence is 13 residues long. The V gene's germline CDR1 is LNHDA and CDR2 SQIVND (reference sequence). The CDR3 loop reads CASSLRTYHEQFF.

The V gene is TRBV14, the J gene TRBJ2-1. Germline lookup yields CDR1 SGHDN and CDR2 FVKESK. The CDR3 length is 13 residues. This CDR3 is CASSQDRWNEQFF.

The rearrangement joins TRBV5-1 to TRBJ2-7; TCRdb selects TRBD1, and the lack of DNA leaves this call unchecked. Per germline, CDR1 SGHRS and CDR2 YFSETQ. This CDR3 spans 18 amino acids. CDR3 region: CASSYHPRDRDSSYEQYF.

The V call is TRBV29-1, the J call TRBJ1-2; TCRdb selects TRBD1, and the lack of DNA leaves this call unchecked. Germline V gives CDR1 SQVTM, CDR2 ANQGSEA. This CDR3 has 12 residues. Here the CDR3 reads CSAPFDRVGYTF.

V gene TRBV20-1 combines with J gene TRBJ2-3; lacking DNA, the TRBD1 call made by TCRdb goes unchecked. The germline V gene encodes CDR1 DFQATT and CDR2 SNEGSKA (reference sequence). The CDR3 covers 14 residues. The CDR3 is CSTQRDPFTDTQYF.

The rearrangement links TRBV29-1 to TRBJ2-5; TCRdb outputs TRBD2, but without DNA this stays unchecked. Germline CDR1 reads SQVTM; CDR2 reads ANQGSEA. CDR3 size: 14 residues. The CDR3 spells CSVEMGVVQETQYF.

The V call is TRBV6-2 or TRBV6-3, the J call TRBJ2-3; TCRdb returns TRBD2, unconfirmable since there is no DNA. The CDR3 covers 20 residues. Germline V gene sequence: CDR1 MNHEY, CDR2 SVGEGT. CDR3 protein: CASSYSIHRSSGNPTDTQYF.

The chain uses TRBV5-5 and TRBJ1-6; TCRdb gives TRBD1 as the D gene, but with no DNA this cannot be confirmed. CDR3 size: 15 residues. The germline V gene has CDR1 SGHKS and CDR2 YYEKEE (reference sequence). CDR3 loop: CASSFLRQGDSPLHF. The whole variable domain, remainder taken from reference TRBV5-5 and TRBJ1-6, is DAGVTQSPTHLIKTRGQQVTLRCSPISGHKSVSWYQQVLGQGPQFIFQYYEKEERGRGNFPDRFSARQFPNYSSELNVNALLLGDSALYLCASSFLRQGDSPLHFGNGTRLTVT.

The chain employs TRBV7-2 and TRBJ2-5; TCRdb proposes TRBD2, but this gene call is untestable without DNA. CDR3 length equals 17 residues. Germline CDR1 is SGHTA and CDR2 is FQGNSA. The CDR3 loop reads CASSLRFSSGSIETQYF.

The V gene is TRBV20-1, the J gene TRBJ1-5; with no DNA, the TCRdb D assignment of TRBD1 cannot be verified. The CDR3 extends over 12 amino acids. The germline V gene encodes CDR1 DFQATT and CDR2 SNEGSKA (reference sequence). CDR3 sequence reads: CSARDGGQPQHF.

The CDR3 sequence is CSATKRGRYNEQFF. The chain joins TRBV20-1 to TRBJ2-1; without DNA, the TCRdb call of TRBD1 cannot be checked. This CDR3 is built from 14 residues. CDR1 is DFQATT, CDR2 SNEGSKA, per germline (reference sequence).

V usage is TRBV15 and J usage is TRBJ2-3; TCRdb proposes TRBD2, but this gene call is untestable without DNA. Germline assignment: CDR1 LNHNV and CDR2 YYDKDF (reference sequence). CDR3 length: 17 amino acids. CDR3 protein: CATSRDASGGPTDTQYF. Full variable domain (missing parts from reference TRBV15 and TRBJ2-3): DAMVIQNPRYQVTQFGKPVTLSCSQTLNHNVMYWYQQKSSQAPKLLFHYYDKDFNNEADTPDNFQSRRPNTSFCFLDIRSPGLGDTAMYLCATSRDASGGPTDTQYFGPGTRLTVL.

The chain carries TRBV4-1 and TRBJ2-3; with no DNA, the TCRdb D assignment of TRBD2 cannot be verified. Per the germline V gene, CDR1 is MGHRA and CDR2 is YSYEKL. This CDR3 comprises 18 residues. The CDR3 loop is CASSQAQGLAGTTDTQYF.

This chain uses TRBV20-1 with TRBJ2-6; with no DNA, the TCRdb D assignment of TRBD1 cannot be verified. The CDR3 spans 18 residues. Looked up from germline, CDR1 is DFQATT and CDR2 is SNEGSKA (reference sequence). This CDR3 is CSASDRGRLLSGANVLTF.

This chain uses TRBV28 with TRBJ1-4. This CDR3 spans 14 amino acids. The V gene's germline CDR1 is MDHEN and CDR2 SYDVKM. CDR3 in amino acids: CASRTQGEGEKLFF.

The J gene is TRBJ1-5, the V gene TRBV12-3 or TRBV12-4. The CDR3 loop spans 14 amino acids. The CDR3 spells CASSLGDLRQPQHF.

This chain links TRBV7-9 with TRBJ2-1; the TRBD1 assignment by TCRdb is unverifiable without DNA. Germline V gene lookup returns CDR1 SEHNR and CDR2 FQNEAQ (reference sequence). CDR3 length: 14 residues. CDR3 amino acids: CASSFGQGALSPFF.

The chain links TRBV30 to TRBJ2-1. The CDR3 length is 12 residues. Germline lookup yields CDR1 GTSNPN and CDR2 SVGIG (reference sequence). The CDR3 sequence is CAWSVLNNEQFF.

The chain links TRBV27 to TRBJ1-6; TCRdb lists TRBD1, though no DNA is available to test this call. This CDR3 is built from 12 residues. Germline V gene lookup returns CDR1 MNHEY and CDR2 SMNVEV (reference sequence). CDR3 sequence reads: CATRDTYSPLHF.